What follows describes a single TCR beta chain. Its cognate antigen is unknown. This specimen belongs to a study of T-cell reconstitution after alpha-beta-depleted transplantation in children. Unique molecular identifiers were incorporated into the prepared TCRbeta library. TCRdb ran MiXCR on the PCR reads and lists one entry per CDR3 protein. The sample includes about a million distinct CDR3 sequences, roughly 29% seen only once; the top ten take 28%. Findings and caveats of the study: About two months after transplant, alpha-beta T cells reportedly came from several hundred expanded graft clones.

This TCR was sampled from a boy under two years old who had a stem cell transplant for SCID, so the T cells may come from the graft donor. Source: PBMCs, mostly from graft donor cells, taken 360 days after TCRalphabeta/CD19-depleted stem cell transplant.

The CDR3 DNA reads as TGTGCCAGCAAGCTGTTGCGGAATAGGGCCTCTGGAAACACCATATATTTT. Its translation: CASKLLRNRASGNTIYF. The chain combines TRBV6-1 with TRBJ1-3; no definite D call. The V end was cut by 7 bases, the J end by 0 bases, with 19 bases between. The CDR3 contains 17 residues. The germline CDR1 and CDR2 sequences are MNHNS and SASEGT.